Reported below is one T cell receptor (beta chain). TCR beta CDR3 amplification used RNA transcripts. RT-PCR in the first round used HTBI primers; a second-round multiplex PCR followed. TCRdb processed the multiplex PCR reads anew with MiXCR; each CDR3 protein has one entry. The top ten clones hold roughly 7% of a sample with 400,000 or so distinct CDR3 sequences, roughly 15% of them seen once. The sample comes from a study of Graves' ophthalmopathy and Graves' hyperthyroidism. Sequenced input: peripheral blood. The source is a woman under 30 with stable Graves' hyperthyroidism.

The CDR3 spells CASGLQGGGYTF. Written as DNA, the CDR3 is TGTGCCAGCGGCCTGCAGGGCGGGGGCTACACCTTC. V is TRBV27 and J is TRBJ1-2; possibly TRBD1 for D (5 bases). Germline CDR1 and CDR2: MNHEY and SMNVEV (reference sequence). The ends were cut back, 8 bases at V and 8 bases at J, with 15 bases in the middle. The CDR3 runs 12 residues.